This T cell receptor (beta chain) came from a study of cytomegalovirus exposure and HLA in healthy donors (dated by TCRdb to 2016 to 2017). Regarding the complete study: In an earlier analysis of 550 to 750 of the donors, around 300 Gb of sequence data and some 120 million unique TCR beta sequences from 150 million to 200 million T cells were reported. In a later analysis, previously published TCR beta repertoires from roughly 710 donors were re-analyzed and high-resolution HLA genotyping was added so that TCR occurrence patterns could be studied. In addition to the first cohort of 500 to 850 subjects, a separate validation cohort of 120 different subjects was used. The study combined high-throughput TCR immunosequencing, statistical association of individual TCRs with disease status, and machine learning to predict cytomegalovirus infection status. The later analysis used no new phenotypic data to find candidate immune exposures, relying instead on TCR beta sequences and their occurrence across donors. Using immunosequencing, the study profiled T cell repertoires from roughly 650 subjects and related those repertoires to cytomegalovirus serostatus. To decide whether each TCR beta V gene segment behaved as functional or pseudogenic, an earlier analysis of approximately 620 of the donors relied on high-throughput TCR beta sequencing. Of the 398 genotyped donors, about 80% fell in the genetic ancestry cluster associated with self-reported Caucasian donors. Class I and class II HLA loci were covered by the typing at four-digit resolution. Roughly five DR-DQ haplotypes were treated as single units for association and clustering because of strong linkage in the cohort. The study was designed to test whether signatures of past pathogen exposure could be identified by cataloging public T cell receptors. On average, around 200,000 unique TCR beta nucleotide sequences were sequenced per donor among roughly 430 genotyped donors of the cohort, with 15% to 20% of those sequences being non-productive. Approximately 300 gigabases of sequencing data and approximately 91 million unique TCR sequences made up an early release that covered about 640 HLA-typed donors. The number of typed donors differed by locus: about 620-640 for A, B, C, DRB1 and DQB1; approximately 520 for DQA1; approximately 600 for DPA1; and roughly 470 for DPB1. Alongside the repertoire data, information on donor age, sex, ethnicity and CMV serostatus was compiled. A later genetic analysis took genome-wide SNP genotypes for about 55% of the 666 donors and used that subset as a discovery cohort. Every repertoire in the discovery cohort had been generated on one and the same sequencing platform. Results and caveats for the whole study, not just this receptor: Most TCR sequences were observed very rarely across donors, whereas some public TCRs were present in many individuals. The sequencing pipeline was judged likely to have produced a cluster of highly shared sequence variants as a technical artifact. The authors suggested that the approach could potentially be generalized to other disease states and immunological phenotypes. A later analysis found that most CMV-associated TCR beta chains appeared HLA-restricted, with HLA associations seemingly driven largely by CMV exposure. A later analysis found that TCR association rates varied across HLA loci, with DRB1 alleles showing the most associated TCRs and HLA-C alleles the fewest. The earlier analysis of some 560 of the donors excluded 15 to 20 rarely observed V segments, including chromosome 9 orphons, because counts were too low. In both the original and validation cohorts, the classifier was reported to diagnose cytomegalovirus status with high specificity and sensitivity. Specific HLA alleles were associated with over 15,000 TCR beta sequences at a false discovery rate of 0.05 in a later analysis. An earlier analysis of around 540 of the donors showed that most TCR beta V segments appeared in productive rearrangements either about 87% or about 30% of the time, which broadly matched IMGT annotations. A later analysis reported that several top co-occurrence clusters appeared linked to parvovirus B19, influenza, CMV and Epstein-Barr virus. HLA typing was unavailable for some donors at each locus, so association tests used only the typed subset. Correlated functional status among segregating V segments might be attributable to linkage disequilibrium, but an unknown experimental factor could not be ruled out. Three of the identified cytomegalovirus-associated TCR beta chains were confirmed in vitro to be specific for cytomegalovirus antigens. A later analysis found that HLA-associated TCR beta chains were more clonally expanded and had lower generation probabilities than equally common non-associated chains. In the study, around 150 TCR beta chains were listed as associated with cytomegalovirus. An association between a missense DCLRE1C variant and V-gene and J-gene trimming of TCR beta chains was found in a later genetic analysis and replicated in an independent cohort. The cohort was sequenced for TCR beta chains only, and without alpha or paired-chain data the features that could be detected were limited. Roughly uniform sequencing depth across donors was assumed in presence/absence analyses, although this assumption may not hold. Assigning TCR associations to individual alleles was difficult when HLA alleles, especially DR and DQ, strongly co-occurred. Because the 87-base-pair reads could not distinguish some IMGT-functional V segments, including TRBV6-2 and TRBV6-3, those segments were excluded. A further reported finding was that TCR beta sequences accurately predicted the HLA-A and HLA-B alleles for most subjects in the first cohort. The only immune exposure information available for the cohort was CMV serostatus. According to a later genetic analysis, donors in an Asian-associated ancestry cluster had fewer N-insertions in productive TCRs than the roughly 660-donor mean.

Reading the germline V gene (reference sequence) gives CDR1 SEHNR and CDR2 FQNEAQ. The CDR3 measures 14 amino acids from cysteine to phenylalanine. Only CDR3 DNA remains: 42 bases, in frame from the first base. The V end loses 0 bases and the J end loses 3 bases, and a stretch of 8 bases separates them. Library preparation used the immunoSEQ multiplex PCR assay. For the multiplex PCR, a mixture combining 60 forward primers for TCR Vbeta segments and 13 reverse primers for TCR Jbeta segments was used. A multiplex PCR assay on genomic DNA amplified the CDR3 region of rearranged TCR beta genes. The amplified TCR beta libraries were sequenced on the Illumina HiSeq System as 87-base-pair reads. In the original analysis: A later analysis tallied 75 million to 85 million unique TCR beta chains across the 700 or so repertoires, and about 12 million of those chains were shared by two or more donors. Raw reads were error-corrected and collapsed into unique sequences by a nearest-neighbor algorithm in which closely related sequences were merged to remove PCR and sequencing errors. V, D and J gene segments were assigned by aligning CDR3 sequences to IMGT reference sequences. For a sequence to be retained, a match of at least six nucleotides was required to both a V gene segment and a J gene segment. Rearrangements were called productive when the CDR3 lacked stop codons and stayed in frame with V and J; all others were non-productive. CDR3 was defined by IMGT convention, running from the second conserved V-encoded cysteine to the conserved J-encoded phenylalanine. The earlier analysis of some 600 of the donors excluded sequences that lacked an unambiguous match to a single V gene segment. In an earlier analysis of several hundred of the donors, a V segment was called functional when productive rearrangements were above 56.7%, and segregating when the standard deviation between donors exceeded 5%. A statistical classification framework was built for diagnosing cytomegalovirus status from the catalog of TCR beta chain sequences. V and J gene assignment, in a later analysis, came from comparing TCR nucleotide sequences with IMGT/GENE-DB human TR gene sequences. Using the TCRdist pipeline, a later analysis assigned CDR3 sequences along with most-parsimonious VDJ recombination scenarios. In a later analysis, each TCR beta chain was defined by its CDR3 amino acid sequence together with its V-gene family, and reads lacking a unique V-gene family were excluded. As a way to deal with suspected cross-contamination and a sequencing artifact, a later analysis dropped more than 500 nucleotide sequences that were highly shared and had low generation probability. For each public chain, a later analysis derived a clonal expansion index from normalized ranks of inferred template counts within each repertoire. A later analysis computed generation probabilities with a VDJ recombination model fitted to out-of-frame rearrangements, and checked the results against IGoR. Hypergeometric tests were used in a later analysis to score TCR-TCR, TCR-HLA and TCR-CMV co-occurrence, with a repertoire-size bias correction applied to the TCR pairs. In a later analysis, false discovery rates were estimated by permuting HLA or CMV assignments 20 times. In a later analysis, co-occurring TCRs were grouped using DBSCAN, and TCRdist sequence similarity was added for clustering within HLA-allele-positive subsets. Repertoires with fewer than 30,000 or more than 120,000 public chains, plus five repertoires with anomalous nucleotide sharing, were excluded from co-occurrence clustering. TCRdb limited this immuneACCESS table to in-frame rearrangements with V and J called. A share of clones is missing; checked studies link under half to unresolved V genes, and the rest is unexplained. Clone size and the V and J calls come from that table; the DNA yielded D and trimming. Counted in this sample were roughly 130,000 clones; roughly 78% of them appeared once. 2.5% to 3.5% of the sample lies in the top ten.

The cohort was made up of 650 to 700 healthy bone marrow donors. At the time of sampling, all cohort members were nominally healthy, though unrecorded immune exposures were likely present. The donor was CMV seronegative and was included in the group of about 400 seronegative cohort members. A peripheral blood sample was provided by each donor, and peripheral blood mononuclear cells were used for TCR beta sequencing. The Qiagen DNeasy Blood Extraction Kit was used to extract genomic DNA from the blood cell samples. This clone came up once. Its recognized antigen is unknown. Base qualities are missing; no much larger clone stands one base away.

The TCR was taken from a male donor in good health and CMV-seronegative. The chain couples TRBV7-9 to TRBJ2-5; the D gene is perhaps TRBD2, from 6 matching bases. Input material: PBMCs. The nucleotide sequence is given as TGTGCCAGCAGCTTAGCGCGGGACGAAGAGACCCAGTACTTC. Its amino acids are CASSLARDEETQYF.